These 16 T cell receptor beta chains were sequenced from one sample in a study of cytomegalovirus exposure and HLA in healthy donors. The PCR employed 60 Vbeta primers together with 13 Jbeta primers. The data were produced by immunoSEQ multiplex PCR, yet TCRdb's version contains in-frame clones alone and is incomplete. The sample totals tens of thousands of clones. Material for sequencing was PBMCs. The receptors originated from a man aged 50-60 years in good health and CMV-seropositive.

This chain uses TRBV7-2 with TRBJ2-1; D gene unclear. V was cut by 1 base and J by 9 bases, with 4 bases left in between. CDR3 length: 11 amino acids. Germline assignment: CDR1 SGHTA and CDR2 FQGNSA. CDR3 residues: CASSLGGEQFF. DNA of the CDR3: TGTGCCAGCAGCTTAGGAGGTGAGCAGTTCTTC.

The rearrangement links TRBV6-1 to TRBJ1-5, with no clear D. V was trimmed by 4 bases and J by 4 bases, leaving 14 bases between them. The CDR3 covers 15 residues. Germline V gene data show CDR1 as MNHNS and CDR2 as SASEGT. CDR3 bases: TGTGCCAGCAGTGCCGGGGATTCGGCTAATCAGCCCCAGCATTTT. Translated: CASSAGDSANQPQHF.

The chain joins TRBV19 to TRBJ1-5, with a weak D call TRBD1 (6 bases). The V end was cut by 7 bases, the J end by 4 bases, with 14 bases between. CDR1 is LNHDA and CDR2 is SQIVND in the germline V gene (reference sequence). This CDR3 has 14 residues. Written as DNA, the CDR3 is TGTGCCAGTAAGGGGGGGCAAAATAATCAGCCCCAGCATTTT. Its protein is CASKGGQNNQPQHF. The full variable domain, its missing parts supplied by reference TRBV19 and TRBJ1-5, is DGGITQSPKYLFRKEGQNVTLSCEQNLNHDAMYWYRQDPGQGLRLIYYSQIVNDFQKGDIAEGYSVSREKKESFPLTVTSAQKNPTAFYLCASKGGQNNQPQHFGDGTRLSIL.

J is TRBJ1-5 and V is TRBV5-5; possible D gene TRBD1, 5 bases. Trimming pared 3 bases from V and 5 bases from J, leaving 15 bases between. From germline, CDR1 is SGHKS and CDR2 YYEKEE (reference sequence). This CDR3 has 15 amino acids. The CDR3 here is CASSSSWGGYQPQHF. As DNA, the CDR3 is TGTGCCAGCAGCTCCTCTTGGGGGGGGTATCAGCCCCAGCATTTT.

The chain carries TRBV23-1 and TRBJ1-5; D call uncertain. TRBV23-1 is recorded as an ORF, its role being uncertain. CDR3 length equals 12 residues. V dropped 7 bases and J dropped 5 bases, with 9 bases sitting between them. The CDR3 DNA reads TGCGCCAGCACTCGGGAGTATCAGCCCCAGCATTTT. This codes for CASTREYQPQHF.

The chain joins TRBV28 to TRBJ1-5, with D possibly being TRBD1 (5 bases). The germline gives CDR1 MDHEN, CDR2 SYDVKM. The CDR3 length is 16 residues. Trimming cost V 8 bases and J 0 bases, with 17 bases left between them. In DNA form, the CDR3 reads TGTGCCAGCTATTTCCGGGGGTGGTATAGCAATCAGCCCCAGCATTTT. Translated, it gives CASYFRGWYSNQPQHF.

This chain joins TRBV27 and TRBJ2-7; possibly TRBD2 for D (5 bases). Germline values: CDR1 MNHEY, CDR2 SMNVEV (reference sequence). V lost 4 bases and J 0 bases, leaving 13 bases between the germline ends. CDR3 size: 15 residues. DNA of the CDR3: TGTGCCAGCAGTTCTTGGACCCGGGGCTCCTACGAGCAGTACTTC. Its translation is CASSSWTRGSYEQYF.

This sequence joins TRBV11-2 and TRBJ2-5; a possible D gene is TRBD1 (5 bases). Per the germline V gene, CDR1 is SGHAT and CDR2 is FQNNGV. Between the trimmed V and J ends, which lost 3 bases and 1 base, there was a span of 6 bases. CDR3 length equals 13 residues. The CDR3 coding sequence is TGTGCCAGCAGCTTGGACACCCAAGAGACCCAGTACTTC. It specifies CASSLDTQETQYF.

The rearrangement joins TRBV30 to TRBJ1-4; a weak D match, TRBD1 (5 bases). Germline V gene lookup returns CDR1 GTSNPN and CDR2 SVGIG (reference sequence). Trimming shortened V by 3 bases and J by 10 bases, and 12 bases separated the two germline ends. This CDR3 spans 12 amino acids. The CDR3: CAWSKGIPKLFF. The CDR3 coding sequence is TGTGCCTGGAGCAAGGGGATACCAAAACTGTTTTTT.

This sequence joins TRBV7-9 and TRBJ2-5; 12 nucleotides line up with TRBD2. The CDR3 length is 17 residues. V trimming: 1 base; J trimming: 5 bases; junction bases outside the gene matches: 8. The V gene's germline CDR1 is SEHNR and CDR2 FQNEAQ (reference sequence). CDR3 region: CASSLVSSGRAGETQYF. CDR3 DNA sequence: TGTGCCAGCAGCTTAGTATCTAGCGGGAGGGCTGGGGAGACCCAGTACTTC.

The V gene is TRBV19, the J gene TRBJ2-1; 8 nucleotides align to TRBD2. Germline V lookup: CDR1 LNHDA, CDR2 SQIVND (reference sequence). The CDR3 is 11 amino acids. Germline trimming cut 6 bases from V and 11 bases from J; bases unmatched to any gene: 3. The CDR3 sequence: CASRVAGQQFF. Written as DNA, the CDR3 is TGTGCCAGTAGAGTAGCGGGACAGCAGTTCTTC. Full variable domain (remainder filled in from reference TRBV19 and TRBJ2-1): DGGITQSPKYLFRKEGQNVTLSCEQNLNHDAMYWYRQDPGQGLRLIYYSQIVNDFQKGDIAEGYSVSREKKESFPLTVTSAQKNPTAFYLCASRVAGQQFFGPGTRLTVL.

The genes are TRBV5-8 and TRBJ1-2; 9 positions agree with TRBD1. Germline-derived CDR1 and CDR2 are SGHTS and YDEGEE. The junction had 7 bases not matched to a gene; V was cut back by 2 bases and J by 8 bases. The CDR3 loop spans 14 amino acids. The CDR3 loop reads CASSLPGQGDGYTF. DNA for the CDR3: TGTGCCAGCAGCTTACCGGGACAGGGTGACGGCTACACCTTC.

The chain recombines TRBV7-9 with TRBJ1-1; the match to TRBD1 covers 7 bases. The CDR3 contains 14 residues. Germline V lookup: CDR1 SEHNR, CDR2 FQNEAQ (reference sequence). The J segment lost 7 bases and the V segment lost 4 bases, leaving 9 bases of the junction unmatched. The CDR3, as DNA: TGTGCCAGCAGCTCGACAGGGCCGGAGAATGAAGCTTTCTTT. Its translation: CASSSTGPENEAFF.

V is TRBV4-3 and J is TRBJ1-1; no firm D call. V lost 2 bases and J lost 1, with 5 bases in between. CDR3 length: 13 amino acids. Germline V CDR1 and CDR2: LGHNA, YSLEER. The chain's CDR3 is CASSQTWNTEAFF. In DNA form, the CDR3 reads TGCGCCAGCAGCCAAACTTGGAACACTGAAGCTTTCTTT.

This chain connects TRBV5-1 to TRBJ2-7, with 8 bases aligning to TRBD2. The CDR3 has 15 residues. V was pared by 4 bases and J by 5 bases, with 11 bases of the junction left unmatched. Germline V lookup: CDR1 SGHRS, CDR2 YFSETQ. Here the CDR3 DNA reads TGCGCCAGCAGCACCTCCGGACTAGCAATGAACGAGCAGTACTTC. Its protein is CASSTSGLAMNEQYF.

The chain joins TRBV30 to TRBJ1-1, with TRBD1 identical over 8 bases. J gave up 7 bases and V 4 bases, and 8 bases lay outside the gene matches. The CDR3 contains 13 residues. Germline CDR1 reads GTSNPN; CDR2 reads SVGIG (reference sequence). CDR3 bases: TGTGCCTGGAACGTCGACAGGGGCAATGAAGCTTTCTTT. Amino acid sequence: CAWNVDRGNEAFF.